The 9 T cell receptor beta chains below were found in one sample sequenced in a study of CD8 T cells in Susac syndrome. Random hexamers were used to reverse transcribe roughly 0.45 to 1 ug of RNA. TCRdb passed the immunoSEQ multiplex PCR reads through MiXCR, listing each CDR3 protein once. Seen here are approximately 220,000 distinct CDR3 sequences, just under 95% observed once, and the top ten hold approximately 0.08%. Sequencing used CD4+ T cells from PBMCs. Receptors were obtained from a human donor with multiple sclerosis.

The chain recombines TRBV29-1 with TRBJ2-2; D possibly corresponds to TRBD1 (5 bases). In germline, CDR1 is SQVTM, CDR2 ANQGSEA. The CDR3 totals 11 residues. V was shortened by 6 bases and J by 5 bases, with 7 bases between the two germline ends. CDR3 in DNA: TGCAGCGTGGGGCAGACCGGGGAGCTGTTTTTT. It specifies CSVGQTGELFF.

This chain uses TRBV30 with TRBJ1-2; D unresolved. Trimming took 0 bases from V and 9 from J, leaving 11 bases between them. CDR3 size: 12 residues. Germline V gene data show CDR1 as GTSNPN and CDR2 as SVGIG (reference sequence). The CDR3 here is CAWSVLLDSYTF. DNA of the CDR3: TGTGCCTGGAGTGTACTGTTGGATAGCTACACCTTC. The variable domain in full, with the rest retrieved from reference TRBV30 and TRBJ1-2, is SQTIHQWPATLVQPVGSPLSLECTVEGTSNPNLYWYRQAAGRGLQLLFYSVGIGQISSEVPQNLSASRPQDRQFILSSKKLLLSDSGFYLCAWSVLLDSYTFGSGTRLTVV.

The chain combines TRBV7-9 with TRBJ1-2; 7 bases align to TRBD1. There are 13 residues in the CDR3. CDR1 is SEHNR and CDR2 is FQNEAQ in the germline V gene (reference sequence). With V trimmed by 4 bases and J by 6 bases, 5 bases remained unmatched. DNA for the CDR3: TGTGCCAGCAGCTCACACAGGGGCGATGGCTACACCTTC. It is translated as CASSSHRGDGYTF.

This clonotype occurred once. The chain has TRBV4-1 and TRBJ2-3, with TRBD2 as a possible D gene (5 bases). V lost 3 bases and J lost 4, with 20 bases in between. This CDR3 is built from 17 residues. Germline lookup yields CDR1 MGHRA and CDR2 YSYEKL. The CDR3 DNA follows: TGCGCCAGCAGCCACTCGTATGGCAAGGGAGCGTCAGATACGCAGTATTTT. Translating gives CASSHSYGKGASDTQYF.

The chain recombines TRBV20-1 with TRBJ2-1, with a weak D call TRBD2 (7 bases). This CDR3 comprises 14 residues. V gave up 5 bases and J gave up 4 bases, with 15 bases separating them. The V gene's germline CDR1 is DFQATT and CDR2 SNEGSKA (reference sequence). The CDR3 sequence is CSAGMGGTYNEQFF. As DNA, the CDR3 is TGCAGTGCTGGAATGGGGGGGACATACAATGAGCAGTTCTTC.

The rearrangement uses TRBV20-1 and TRBJ1-1; a possible D gene is TRBD1 (5 bases). CDR1 DFQATT and CDR2 SNEGSKA come from the germline V gene (reference sequence). The CDR3 consists of 14 residues. Trimming stripped 3 bases from V and 7 bases from J, with 18 bases between. The CDR3 nucleotides are TGCAGTGCTAGGGTCGTGGGGACGGCACTTGAAGCTTTCTTT. Protein sequence: CSARVVGTALEAFF.

The V and J genes are TRBV7-2 and TRBJ1-2; no clear D. Trimming shortened V by 6 bases and J by 5 bases, and 16 bases separated the two germline ends. Germline CDR1 reads SGHTA; CDR2 reads FQGNSA. The CDR3 is 14 amino acids. CDR3 sequence: CASSPGPEGYGYTF. The CDR3 bases are TGTGCCAGCAGTCCCGGGCCCGAGGGTTATGGCTACACCTTC.

The CDR3 loop reads CATSTHQETQYF. CDR3 DNA sequence: TGTGCCACCAGCACCCACCAAGAGACCCAGTACTTC. The chain uses TRBV15 and TRBJ2-5; D ambiguous. Germline CDR1 reads LNHNV; CDR2 reads YYDKDF (reference sequence). V was shortened by 4 bases and J by 0 bases, with 3 bases between the two germline ends. CDR3 length: 12 amino acids. Looking up the rest from reference TRBV15 and TRBJ2-5 gives the full variable domain: DAMVIQNPRYQVTQFGKPVTLSCSQTLNHNVMYWYQQKSSQAPKLLFHYYDKDFNNEADTPDNFQSRRPNTSFCFLDIRSPGLGDTAMYLCATSTHQETQYFGPGTRLLVL.

V usage is TRBV3-1 and J usage is TRBJ1-6, with 9 bases matching TRBD1. Germline CDR1 LGHDT, CDR2 YNNKEL (reference sequence). The junction had 9 bases not matched to a gene; V was cut back by 5 bases and J by 7 bases. This CDR3 is built from 16 residues. DNA of the CDR3: TGTGCCAGCAGCGTACAGGGGGCTAGGAGGAATTCACCCCTCCACTTT. Translating it yields CASSVQGARRNSPLHF. The variable domain in full, with the rest retrieved from reference TRBV3-1 and TRBJ1-6, is DTAVSQTPKYLVTQMGNDKSIKCEQNLGHDTMYWYKQDSKKFLKIMFSYNNKELIINETVPNRFSPKSPDKAHLNLHINSLELGDSAVYFCASSVQGARRNSPLHFGNGTRLTVT.